This T cell receptor beta chain was identified in a study of cytomegalovirus exposure and HLA in healthy donors. Study background: Roughly 170 million T cells yielded 117 million unique TCR beta sequences in earlier analysis. Study results and limitations: CMV serostatus was the sole immune exposure information available.

The germline V gene encodes CDR1 SNHLY and CDR2 FYNNEI. V dropped 5 bases and J dropped 2 bases, with 9 bases sitting between them. CDR3 length equals 13 residues. Worth noting for this clone: What it recognizes is unknown.

Primers for the PCR totalled 60 Vbeta and 13 Jbeta. Method: immunoSEQ multiplex PCR; TCRdb's copy keeps in-frame clones and lacks some. The table lists around 86,000 clones, 70% to 85% of them singletons. This TCR came from a man aged 50 to 60 in good health and CMV-seropositive. J is TRBJ1-2 and V is TRBV2; D gene unclear. Sequences were obtained from PBMCs. The CDR3 sequence is CASSFDFNYGYTF. The CDR3 coding sequence is TGTGCCAGCAGTTTTGACTTCAACTATGGCTACACCTTC.